This TCR beta chain appears in the sequencing data of a study of radiotherapy plus CTLA-4 blockade in lung cancer. In the study overall: Among enrolled patients, 15% to 20% responded and more than 25% achieved disease control.

Chemo-refractory metastatic non-small-cell lung cancer patients were treated with focal radiation plus CTLA-4 blockade with ipilimumab. General observations from the study: Expansion in blood of tumor-derived TCR clones was seen after radiotherapy plus ipilimumab.

This clone was counted once. What it binds is not known. Method: immunoSEQ multiplex PCR; TCRdb's copy keeps in-frame clones and lacks some. The data show some 110,000 clones, about 83% seen once. V gave up 7 bases and J gave up 6 bases, with 12 bases separating them. There are 13 residues in the CDR3. The germline gives CDR1 MNHNS, CDR2 SASEGT. The sequence was obtained from a human donor with non-small cell lung cancer who had a partial response to radiotherapy plus ipilimumab. The chain employs TRBV6-1 and TRBJ2-2, with D maybe TRBD1 (7 bases). This material consisted of peripheral blood, taken from a patient treated with radiotherapy plus ipilimumab. The CDR3 loop is CASMEGAAGELFF. DNA for the CDR3: TGTGCCAGCATGGAGGGGGCGGCCGGGGAGCTGTTTTTT.